A selection of T cell receptor beta chains follows, all from one sample in a study of beta chain features in type 1 diabetes. Using immunoSEQ multiplex PCR, the repertoire was profiled, and TCRdb retains in-frame clones only, with some absent. The sample has 550,000 to 850,000 clones; around 15% are singletons. The source material was naive CD4+ T cells from blood. These receptors were collected from a man aged 18-30 years with type 1 diabetes. CDR3s include the opening cysteine and the closing phenylalanine or tryptophan. The D gene is left open where the match is weak. The size of a clone is reported for some rows only, either as once, few or many, or as a class for expanded clones.

v_gene	j_gene	d_gene	abundance	len	CDR3aa	CDR3nt
TRBV15	TRBJ2-1	TRBD2	NA	16	CATSRVGTSPNGEQFF	TGTGCCACCAGCAGAGTCGGGACTAGCCCCAATGGTGAGCAGTTCTTC
TRBV5-1	TRBJ2-7	NA	NA	14	CASSFSRVEDEQYF	TGCGCCAGCAGCTTTAGCAGGGTAGAGGACGAGCAGTACTTC
TRBV7-9	TRBJ1-2	NA	few	13	CASSPNRVDGYTF	TGTGCCAGCAGCCCTAACAGGGTGGATGGCTACACCTTC
TRBV2	TRBJ1-6	TRBD1	NA	15	CASSEQGSYNSPLHF	TGTGCCAGCAGCGAACAGGGGTCCTATAATTCACCCCTCCACTTT
TRBV29-1	TRBJ1-2	NA	few	12	CSVGRGGGGYTF	TGCAGCGTCGGAAGGGGCGGAGGAGGCTACACCTTC
TRBV30	TRBJ1-1	NA	few	13	CAWSVSSNTEAFF	TGTGCCTGGAGTGTAAGCAGTAACACTGAAGCTTTCTTT
TRBV5-1	TRBJ2-7	TRBD1	NA	15	CASSLVVTGADEQYF	TGCGCCAGCAGCTTGGTGGTGACAGGGGCTGACGAGCAGTACTTC
TRBV6-5	TRBJ2-7	TRBD1	few	13	CASGRDRASEQYF	TGTGCCAGCGGACGGGACAGGGCCTCCGAGCAGTACTTC
TRBV29-1	TRBJ1-1	NA	few	10	CSVEEGKAFF	TGCAGCGTTGAAGAGGGGAAAGCTTTCTTT
TRBV7-9	TRBJ2-2	NA	NA	18	CASSLRFGGTDNTGELFF	TGTGCCAGCAGCTTAAGGTTCGGCGGGACAGACAACACCGGGGAGCTGTTTTTT
TRBV5-7	TRBJ1-2	NA	few	15	CASSFKGEGSYGYTF	TGTGCCAGCAGCTTTAAGGGGGAGGGCAGCTATGGCTACACCTTC
TRBV28	TRBJ2-1	NA	NA	14	CASSPGQGRNEQFF	TGTGCCAGCAGTCCGGGACAAGGTCGCAATGAGCAGTTCTTC
TRBV14	TRBJ2-7	NA	NA	11	CASSQGYEQYF	TGTGCCAGCAGCCAAGGGTACGAGCAGTACTTC
TRBV27	TRBJ2-5	TRBD2	NA	19	CASSLGATSPLIGGVTQYF	TGTGCCAGCAGCTTAGGGGCTACTAGCCCGCTGATCGGGGGGGTGACCCAGTACTTC
TRBV11-2	TRBJ2-3	NA	few	13	CASSTRRPDTQYF	TGTGCCAGCAGCACCCGGCGGCCGGATACGCAGTATTTT
TRBV5-1	TRBJ2-2	TRBD1	NA	16	CASSLEPGQGAGELFF	TGCGCCAGCAGCTTGGAACCGGGACAGGGGGCCGGGGAGCTGTTTTTT
TRBV5-6	TRBJ1-1	NA	few	14	CASSSQGINTEAFF	TGTGCCAGCAGCTCCCAGGGAATCAACACTGAAGCTTTCTTT